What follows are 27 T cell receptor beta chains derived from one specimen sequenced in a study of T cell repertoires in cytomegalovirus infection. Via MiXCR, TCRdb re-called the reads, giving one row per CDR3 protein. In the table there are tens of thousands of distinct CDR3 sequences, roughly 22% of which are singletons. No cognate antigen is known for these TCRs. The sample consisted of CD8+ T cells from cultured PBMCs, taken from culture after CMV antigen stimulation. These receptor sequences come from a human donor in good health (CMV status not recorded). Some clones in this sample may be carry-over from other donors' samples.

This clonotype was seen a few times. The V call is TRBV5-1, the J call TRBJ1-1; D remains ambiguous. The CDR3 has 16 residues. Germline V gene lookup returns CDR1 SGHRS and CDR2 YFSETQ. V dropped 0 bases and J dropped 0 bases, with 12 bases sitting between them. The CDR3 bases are TGCGCCAGCAGCTTGGAAGGAGGGTTGTTGAACACTGAAGCTTTCTTT. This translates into CASSLEGGLLNTEAFF.

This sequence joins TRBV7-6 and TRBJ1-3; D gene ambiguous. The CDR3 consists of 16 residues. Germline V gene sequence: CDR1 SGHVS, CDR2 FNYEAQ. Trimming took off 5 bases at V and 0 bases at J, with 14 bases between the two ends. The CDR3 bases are TGTGCCAGCAGCCCCTTCGGGCCGATCTCTGGAAACACCATATATTTT. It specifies CASSPFGPISGNTIYF.

The CDR3 loop is CASSFKEYTGELFF. The DNA for the CDR3 is TGTGCCAGCAGTTTCAAGGAATACACCGGGGAGCTGTTTTTT. The chain uses TRBV27 and TRBJ2-2; D ambiguous. Germline loops: CDR1 MNHEY, CDR2 SMNVEV (reference sequence). V lost 3 bases, J lost 3 bases, and 8 bases lay in between. This CDR3 contains 14 residues.

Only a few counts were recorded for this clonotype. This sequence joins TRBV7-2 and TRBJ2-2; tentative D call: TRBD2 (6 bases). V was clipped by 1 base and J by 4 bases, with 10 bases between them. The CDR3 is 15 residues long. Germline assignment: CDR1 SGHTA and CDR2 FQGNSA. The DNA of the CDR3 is TGTGCCAGCAGCTTAGTTGGAGGGTTCACCGGGGAGCTGTTTTTT. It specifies CASSLVGGFTGELFF.

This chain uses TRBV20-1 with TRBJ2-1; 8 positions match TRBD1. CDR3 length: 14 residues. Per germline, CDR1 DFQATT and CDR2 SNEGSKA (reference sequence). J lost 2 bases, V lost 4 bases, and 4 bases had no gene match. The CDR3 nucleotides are TGCAGTGCTAAGACAGGGGAGGCCTACAATGAGCAGTTCTTC. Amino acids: CSAKTGEAYNEQFF.

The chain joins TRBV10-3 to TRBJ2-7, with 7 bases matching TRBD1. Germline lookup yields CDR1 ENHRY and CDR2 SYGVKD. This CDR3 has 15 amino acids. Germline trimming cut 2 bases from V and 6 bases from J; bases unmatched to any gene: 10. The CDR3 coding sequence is TGTGCCATCAGTGAGGTTCGGCAGGGGGTGAGCGAGCAGTACTTC. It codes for CAISEVRQGVSEQYF.

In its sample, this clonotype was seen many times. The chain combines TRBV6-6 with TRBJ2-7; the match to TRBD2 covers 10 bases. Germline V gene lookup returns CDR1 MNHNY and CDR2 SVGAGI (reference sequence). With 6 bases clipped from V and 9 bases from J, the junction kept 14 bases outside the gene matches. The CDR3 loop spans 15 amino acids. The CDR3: CASSPQSGGGLVQYF. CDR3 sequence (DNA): TGTGCCAGCAGCCCTCAGAGCGGGGGGGGACTCGTGCAGTACTTC.

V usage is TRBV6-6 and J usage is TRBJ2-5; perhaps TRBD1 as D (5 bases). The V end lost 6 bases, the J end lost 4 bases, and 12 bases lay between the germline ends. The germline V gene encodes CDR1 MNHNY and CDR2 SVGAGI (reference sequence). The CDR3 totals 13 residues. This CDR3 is CASSPDSGETQYF. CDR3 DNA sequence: TGTGCCAGCAGCCCCGACAGTGGAGAGACCCAGTACTTC.

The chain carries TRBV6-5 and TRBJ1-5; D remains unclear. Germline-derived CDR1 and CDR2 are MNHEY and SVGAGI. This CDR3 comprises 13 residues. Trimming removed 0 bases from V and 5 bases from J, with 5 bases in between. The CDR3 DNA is TGTGCCAGCAGTTACTCCGGGGATCAGCCCCAGCATTTT. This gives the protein CASSYSGDQPQHF.

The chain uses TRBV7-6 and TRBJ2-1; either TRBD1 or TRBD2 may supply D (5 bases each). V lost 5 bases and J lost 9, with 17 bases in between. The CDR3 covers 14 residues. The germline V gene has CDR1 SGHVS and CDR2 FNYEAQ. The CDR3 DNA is TGTGCCAGCAGCCCAGGGAGAGCTCCCAGTGAGCAGTTCTTC. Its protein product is CASSPGRAPSEQFF.

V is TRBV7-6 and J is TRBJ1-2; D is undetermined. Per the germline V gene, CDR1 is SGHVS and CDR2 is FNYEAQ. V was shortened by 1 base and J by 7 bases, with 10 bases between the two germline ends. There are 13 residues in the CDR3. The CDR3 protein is CASSLGYSRGYTF. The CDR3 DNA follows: TGTGCCAGCAGCTTAGGGTACAGCCGTGGCTACACCTTC.

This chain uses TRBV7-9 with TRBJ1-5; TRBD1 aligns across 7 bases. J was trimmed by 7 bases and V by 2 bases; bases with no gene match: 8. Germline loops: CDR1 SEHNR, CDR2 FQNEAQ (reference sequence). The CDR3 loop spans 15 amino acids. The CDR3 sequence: CASSLNTGDGQPQHF. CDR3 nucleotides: TGTGCCAGCAGCTTAAATACAGGGGACGGCCAGCCCCAGCATTTT.

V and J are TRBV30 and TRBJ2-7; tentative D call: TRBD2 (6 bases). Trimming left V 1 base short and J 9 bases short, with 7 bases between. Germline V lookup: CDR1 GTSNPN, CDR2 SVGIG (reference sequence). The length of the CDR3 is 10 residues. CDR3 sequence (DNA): TGTGCCTGGAGTGGGGGGGTGCAGTACTTC. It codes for CAWSGGVQYF.

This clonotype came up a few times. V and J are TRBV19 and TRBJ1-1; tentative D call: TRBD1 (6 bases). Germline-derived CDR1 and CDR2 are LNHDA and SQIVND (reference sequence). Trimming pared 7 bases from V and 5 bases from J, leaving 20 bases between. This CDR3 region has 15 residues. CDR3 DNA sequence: TGTGCCAGTAAGAAGATGGGGGGCAGGAGGACTGAAGCTTTCTTT. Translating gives CASKKMGGRRTEAFF.

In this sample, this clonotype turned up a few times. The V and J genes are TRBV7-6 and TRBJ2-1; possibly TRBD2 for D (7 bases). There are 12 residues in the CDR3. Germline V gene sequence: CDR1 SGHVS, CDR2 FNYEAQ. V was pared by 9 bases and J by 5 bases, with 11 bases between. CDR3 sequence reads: CASLGGDNEQFF. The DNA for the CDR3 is TGTGCCAGTTTAGGGGGGGACAATGAGCAGTTCTTC.

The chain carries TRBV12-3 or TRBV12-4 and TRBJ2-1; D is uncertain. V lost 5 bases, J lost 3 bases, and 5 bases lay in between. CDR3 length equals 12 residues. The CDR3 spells CASSDNYNEQFF. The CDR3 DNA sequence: TGTGCCAGCAGTGACAACTACAATGAGCAGTTCTTC.

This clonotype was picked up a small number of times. The DNA of the CDR3 is TGCGCCAGCAGCCTTACAACCGGTGGCAGCTCCTACAATGAGCAGTTCTTC. The encoded protein is CASSLTTGGSSYNEQFF. V gene TRBV4-1 combines with J gene TRBJ2-1, with no clear D. The CDR3 is 17 residues long. Trimming pared 4 bases from V and 0 bases from J, leaving 16 bases between. Per germline, CDR1 MGHRA and CDR2 YSYEKL.

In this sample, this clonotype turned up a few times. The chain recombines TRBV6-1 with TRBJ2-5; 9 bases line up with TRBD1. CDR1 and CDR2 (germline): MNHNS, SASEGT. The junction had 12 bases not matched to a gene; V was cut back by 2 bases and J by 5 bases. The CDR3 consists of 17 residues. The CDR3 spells CASSEIWGQGRGETQYF. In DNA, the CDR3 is TGTGCCAGCAGTGAAATTTGGGGACAGGGCCGTGGGGAGACCCAGTACTTC.

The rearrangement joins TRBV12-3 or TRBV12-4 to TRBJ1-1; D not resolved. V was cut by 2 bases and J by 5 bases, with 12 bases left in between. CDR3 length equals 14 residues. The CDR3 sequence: CASSLNSRGTEAFF. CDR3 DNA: TGTGCCAGCAGTTTAAACAGCCGGGGAACTGAAGCTTTCTTT.

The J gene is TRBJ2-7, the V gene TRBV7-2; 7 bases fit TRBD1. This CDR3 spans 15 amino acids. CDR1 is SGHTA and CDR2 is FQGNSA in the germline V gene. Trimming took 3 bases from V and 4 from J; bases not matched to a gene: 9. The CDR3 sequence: CASSFDLGGRYEQYF. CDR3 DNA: TGTGCCAGCAGCTTCGACCTAGGGGGCCGTTACGAGCAGTACTTC.

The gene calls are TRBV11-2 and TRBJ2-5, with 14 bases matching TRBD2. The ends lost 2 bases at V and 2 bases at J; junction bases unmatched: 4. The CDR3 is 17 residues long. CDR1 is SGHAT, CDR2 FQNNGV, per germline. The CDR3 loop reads CASSLRGTSGGQETQYF. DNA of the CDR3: TGTGCCAGCAGCTTACGGGGGACTAGCGGGGGACAAGAGACCCAGTACTTC.

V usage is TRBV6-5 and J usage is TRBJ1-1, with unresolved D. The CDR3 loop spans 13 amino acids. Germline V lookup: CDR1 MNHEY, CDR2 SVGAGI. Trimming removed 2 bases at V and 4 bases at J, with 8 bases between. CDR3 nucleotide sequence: TGTGCCAGCAGTTACGAGGGAGCCACTGAAGCTTTCTTT. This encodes CASSYEGATEAFF.

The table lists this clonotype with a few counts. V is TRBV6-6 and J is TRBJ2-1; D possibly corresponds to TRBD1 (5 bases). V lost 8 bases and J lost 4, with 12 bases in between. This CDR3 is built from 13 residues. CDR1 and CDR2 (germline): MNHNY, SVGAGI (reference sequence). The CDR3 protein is CASLQGVYNEQFF. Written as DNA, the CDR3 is TGTGCCAGCCTGCAGGGCGTTTACAATGAGCAGTTCTTC.

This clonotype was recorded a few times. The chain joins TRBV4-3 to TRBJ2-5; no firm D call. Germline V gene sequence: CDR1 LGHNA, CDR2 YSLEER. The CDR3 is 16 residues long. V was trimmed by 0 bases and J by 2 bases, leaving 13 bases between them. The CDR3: CASSQEVWPVQETQYF. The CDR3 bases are TGCGCCAGCAGCCAAGAAGTCTGGCCGGTACAAGAGACCCAGTACTTC.

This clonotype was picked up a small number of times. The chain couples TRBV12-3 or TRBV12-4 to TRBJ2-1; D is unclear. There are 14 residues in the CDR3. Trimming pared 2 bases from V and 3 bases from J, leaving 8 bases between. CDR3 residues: CASSLSTGYNEQFF. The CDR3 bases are TGTGCCAGCAGTTTATCTACCGGCTACAATGAGCAGTTCTTC.

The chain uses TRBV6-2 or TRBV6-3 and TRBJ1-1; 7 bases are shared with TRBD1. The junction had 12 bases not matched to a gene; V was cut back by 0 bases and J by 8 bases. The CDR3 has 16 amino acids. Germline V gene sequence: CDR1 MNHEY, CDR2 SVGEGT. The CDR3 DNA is TGTGCCAGCAGTTACTCGATGGACAGGAATTTAGCAGAAGCTTTCTTT. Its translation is CASSYSMDRNLAEAFF.

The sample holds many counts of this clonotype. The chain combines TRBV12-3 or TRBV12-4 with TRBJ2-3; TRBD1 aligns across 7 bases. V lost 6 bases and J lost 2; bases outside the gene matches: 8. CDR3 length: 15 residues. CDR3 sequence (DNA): TGTGCCAGCAGCCGAGGACAGGTCTACACAGATACGCAGTATTTT. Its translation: CASSRGQVYTDTQYF.